A single sample gave rise to the 32 T cell receptor beta chains below, sequenced in a study of early T cells in non-severe SARS-CoV-2 infection. TCRdb processed the 5' RACE reads anew with MiXCR; each CDR3 protein has one entry. The profile shows 40,000 to 45,000 distinct CDR3 sequences, 10% to 15% of them singletons. Specimen: whole blood. The receptors here all came from an adult who was a healthcare worker with PCR-confirmed SARS-CoV-2 infection or an uninfected control (not recorded which).

This clonotype showed up many times. The CDR3 here is CSATRGNTEAFF. The DNA of the CDR3 is TGCAGTGCTACCCGAGGGAACACTGAAGCTTTCTTT. The genes are TRBV20-1 and TRBJ1-1, with D hard to call. Germline CDR1 and CDR2: DFQATT and SNEGSKA (reference sequence). V was trimmed by 4 bases and J by 1 base, leaving 7 bases between them. This CDR3 region has 12 residues.

In this sample, this clonotype turned up many times. This chain joins TRBV12-3 or TRBV12-4 and TRBJ2-1; D perhaps matches TRBD2 (6 bases). This CDR3 has 12 residues. With 6 bases removed from V and 7 bases from J, the gap between germline ends came to 10 bases. The CDR3 DNA sequence: TGTGCCAGCAGCCTTGGGAGGAATGAGCAGTTCTTC. Protein: CASSLGRNEQFF.

In its sample, this clonotype was seen many times. The genes are TRBV11-2 and TRBJ2-3; perhaps TRBD2 as D (6 bases). The V and J ends lost 7 bases and 5 bases respectively, with 16 bases between them. The length of the CDR3 is 14 residues. Germline-derived CDR1 and CDR2 are SGHAT and FQNNGV. CDR3 in amino acids: CASNGGTRGDTQYF. For the CDR3, the DNA is TGTGCCAGCAACGGCGGGACCCGGGGAGATACGCAGTATTTT.

This clonotype was counted at least ten times. The chain carries TRBV28 and TRBJ2-1; TRBD2 agrees at 9 bases. The CDR3 has 17 residues. Looked up from germline, CDR1 is MDHEN and CDR2 is SYDVKM. The trim removed 2 bases at V and 10 bases at J, leaving 15 bases unmatched. The CDR3 DNA reads TGTGCCAGCAGTTTACCGGGGCCCGCGGGAGGGTTGAGGGAGCAGTTCTTC. This sequence encodes CASSLPGPAGGLREQFF.

Of note for this clonotype: The junction shows a germline mismatch at one end, possibly a read error. V is TRBV13 and J is TRBJ2-7; 7 bases match TRBD2. The CDR3 extends over 15 amino acids. CDR1 is PRHDT and CDR2 is FYEKMQ in the germline V gene (reference sequence). This CDR3 reads CTSGTVKGGGYEQYF. CDR3 in DNA: TGTACCAGCGGGACGGTCAAGGGAGGCGGGTACGAGCAGTACTTC.

This clonotype was seen many times. The chain couples TRBV20-1 to TRBJ1-2; D gene unclear. From germline, CDR1 is DFQATT and CDR2 SNEGSKA (reference sequence). The CDR3 runs to 8 residues. Trimming shortened V by 6 bases and J by 8 bases, and 4 bases separated the two germline ends. The CDR3 coding sequence is TGCAGTGCATTAGGCTACACCTTC. It encodes CSALGYTF.

A word on this clonotype: One junction end disagrees with the germline gene, perhaps due to a read error. The chain joins TRBV27 to TRBJ1-1; TRBD1 matches at 8 bases. This CDR3 is built from 13 residues. Germline CDR1 is MNHEY and CDR2 is SMNVEV (reference sequence). CDR3 nucleotides: TGTGTCAGCAGACCCGGACAGGGCGACGAAGCTTTCTTT. The encoded protein is CVSRPGQGDEAFF.

This clonotype came up many times. The chain employs TRBV24-1 and TRBJ2-1; the D call may be TRBD1 or TRBD2 (6 bases each). V lost 4 bases, J lost 5 bases, and 14 bases lay in between. CDR1 KGHDR and CDR2 SFDVKD come from the germline V gene. The length of the CDR3 is 15 residues. The CDR3 bases are TGTGCCACCAGTGACCTGTGGGGGGCTAACAATGAGCAGTTCTTC. This codes for CATSDLWGANNEQFF.

This clonotype was seen a handful of times. This CDR3 reads CASSPRTGDYEQYF. The CDR3 DNA is TGTGCCAGCAGCCCACGGACAGGGGACTACGAGCAGTACTTC. The J gene is TRBJ2-7, the V gene TRBV9; 9 nucleotides align to TRBD1. With 4 bases clipped from V and 3 bases from J, the junction kept 5 bases outside the gene matches. CDR1 is SGDLS, CDR2 YYNGEE, per germline. The CDR3 length is 14 residues.

This clonotype has at least ten counts. The chain links TRBV24-1 to TRBJ2-1, with 8 nucleotides matching TRBD2. V lost 5 bases to trimming and J lost 4 bases; unmatched junction nucleotides: 9. The CDR3 contains 16 residues. Germline CDR1 and CDR2: KGHDR and SFDVKD. CDR3 nucleotide sequence: TGTGCCACCAGTGCCCCCGGGGGGGGGCTTTACAATGAGCAGTTCTTC. Amino acid sequence: CATSAPGGGLYNEQFF.

The CDR3, as DNA: TGCGCCAGCAGCCAAGGAGGCGGGATAGCGAACACCGGGGAGCTGTTTTTT. Protein: CASSQGGGIANTGELFF. The rearrangement joins TRBV4-3 to TRBJ2-2, with TRBD2 as a possible D gene (6 bases). The CDR3 covers 17 residues. Trimming removed 1 base at V and 0 bases at J, with 12 bases between. CDR1 is LGHNA, CDR2 YSLEER, per germline.

The sample holds many counts of this clonotype. This chain uses TRBV19 with TRBJ2-3; 8 bases line up with TRBD2. The CDR3 is 14 amino acids. Unmatched junction bases numbered 6, after V lost 7 bases and J lost 3 bases. From germline, CDR1 is LNHDA and CDR2 SQIVND (reference sequence). CDR3 nucleotides: TGTGCCAGTACCCCTAGCGGGCGGACAGATACGCAGTATTTT. This gives the protein CASTPSGRTDTQYF. The full variable domain, its missing parts supplied by reference TRBV19 and TRBJ2-3, is DGGITQSPKYLFRKEGQNVTLSCEQNLNHDAMYWYRQDPGQGLRLIYYSQIVNDFQKGDIAEGYSVSREKKESFPLTVTSAQKNPTAFYLCASTPSGRTDTQYFGPGTRLTVL.

The V gene is TRBV6-5, the J gene TRBJ2-1; D is possibly TRBD2 (7 bases). Per the germline V gene, CDR1 is MNHEY and CDR2 is SVGAGI. The CDR3 contains 15 residues. V gave up 6 bases and J gave up 2 bases, with 14 bases separating them. CDR3 loop: CASSSQGGPYNEQFF. CDR3 sequence (DNA): TGTGCCAGCAGCTCACAGGGAGGGCCCTACAATGAGCAGTTCTTC.

About this clonotype: The junction departs from germline at one end; a sequencing error may be responsible. The chain combines TRBV14 with TRBJ1-1; possible D gene TRBD1, 5 bases. This CDR3 spans 14 amino acids. Germline assignment: CDR1 SGHDN and CDR2 FVKESK. The CDR3 spells CASSRTRVDPEVFF. The CDR3 DNA is TGTGCCAGCAGCCGTACCAGGGTTGACCCTGAAGTTTTCTTT. The full variable domain, in which reference TRBV14 and TRBJ1-1 provide the parts outside the CDR3, is EAGVTQFPSHSVIEKGQTVTLRCDPISGHDNLYWYRRVMGKEIKFLLHFVKESKQDESGMPNNRFLAERTGGTYSTLKVQPAELEDSGVYFCASSRTRVDPEVFFGQGTRLTVV.

This clonotype was picked up a small number of times. V usage is TRBV27 and J usage is TRBJ2-5, with TRBD2 matching over 7 bases. Trimming cost V 6 bases and J 2 bases; bases outside gene matches: 12. This CDR3 is built from 16 residues. Per germline, CDR1 MNHEY and CDR2 SMNVEV (reference sequence). DNA for the CDR3: TGTGCCAGCAGCCAAATAAGCGGGGTATTACAAGAGACCCAGTACTTC. Encoded protein: CASSQISGVLQETQYF.

The gene calls are TRBV12-3 or TRBV12-4 and TRBJ1-1; D not certain. The CDR3 runs 11 residues. Deletions cut 3 bases from V and 7 bases from J, with 6 bases between. In DNA form, the CDR3 reads TGTGCCAGCAGTTTCGTCGTTGAAGCTTTCTTT. Translated: CASSFVVEAFF.

The chain couples TRBV6-1 to TRBJ2-6; 7 positions agree with TRBD1. This CDR3 contains 14 residues. With V trimmed by 6 bases and J by 8 bases, 7 bases remained unmatched. Germline-derived CDR1 and CDR2 are MNHNS and SASEGT. Here the CDR3 reads CASRASQGTNVLTF. DNA of the CDR3: TGTGCCAGCAGGGCCTCACAGGGGACCAACGTCCTGACTTTC.

The chain couples TRBV6-2 or TRBV6-3 to TRBJ2-7; D gene ambiguous. Trimming removed 2 bases at V and 8 bases at J, with 7 bases between. Germline-derived CDR1 and CDR2 are MNHEY and SVGEGT. The length of the CDR3 is 11 residues. CDR3 sequence reads: CASSYLAQQYF. The CDR3 DNA sequence: TGTGCCAGCAGTTACCTTGCGCAGCAGTACTTC.

This clonotype was observed a handful of times. This chain joins TRBV10-2 and TRBJ1-1; D call uncertain. Germline CDR1 WSHSY, CDR2 SAAADI. The CDR3 contains 13 residues. V shed 0 bases and J shed 1 base, with 3 bases lying between them. The CDR3 coding sequence is TGCGCCAGCAGTGAGTCGGAGAACACTGAAGCTTTCTTT. This gives the protein CASSESENTEAFF.

This clonotype was seen repeatedly, ten times or more. This chain links TRBV2 with TRBJ2-7, with D hard to call. The CDR3 spans 13 residues. V lost 1 base to trimming and J lost 3 bases, with 7 bases between them. Germline V gene sequence: CDR1 SNHLY, CDR2 FYNNEI. The CDR3 reads CASSEDWGYEQYF. CDR3 in DNA: TGTGCCAGCAGTGAAGATTGGGGCTACGAGCAGTACTTC.

This clonotype occurred a few times. The chain employs TRBV5-1 and TRBJ2-5; D is unclear. Germline assignment: CDR1 SGHRS and CDR2 YFSETQ. This CDR3 region has 12 residues. Trimming removed 1 base at V and 5 bases at J, with 6 bases between. The CDR3 region has the DNA TGCGCCAGCAGCTTGAGGCGGGAGACCCAGTACTTC. Amino acid sequence: CASSLRRETQYF.

This clonotype came up many times. This chain uses TRBV7-2 with TRBJ2-7; D is uncertain. The CDR3 sequence is 14 residues long. The V end was cut by 2 bases, the J end by 3 bases, with 11 bases between. Germline values: CDR1 SGHTA, CDR2 FQGNSA. CDR3 sequence reads: CASSLSSSFYEQYF. The CDR3 bases are TGTGCCAGCAGCTTAAGCAGCTCCTTCTACGAGCAGTACTTC.

The chain uses TRBV25-1 and TRBJ2-2; the D gene is possibly TRBD2 (5 bases). The CDR3 has 14 amino acids. CDR1 is MGHDK and CDR2 is SYGVNS in the germline V gene. Trimming took off 5 bases at V and 5 bases at J, with 12 bases between the two ends. The CDR3 spells CASSPLSGTGELFF. The CDR3, as DNA: TGTGCCAGCAGTCCTCTCAGCGGAACCGGGGAGCTGTTTTTT.

This clonotype showed up many times. This rearrangement joins TRBV11-2 to TRBJ2-7; possible D gene TRBD2, 6 bases. V lost 5 bases and J 0 bases, leaving 17 bases between the germline ends. Germline CDR1 and CDR2: SGHAT and FQNNGV. The CDR3 is made up of 16 amino acids. The CDR3, as DNA: TGTGCCAGCAGCCATACTGTTAGGAGGGCCTCCTACGAGCAGTACTTC. This gives the protein CASSHTVRRASYEQYF.

The V call is TRBV5-4, the J call TRBJ2-1; maybe TRBD1 (5 bases). Trimming took 3 bases from V and 7 from J, leaving 17 bases between them. This CDR3 has 15 amino acids. Germline V gives CDR1 SGHNT, CDR2 YYREEE (reference sequence). In DNA form, the CDR3 reads TGTGCCAGCAGCTCCCAAGGGGCTGGGCTAAATGAGCAGTTCTTC. Translating gives CASSSQGAGLNEQFF. Together with reference TRBV5-4 and TRBJ2-1, the CDR3 gives the full variable domain: ETGVTQSPTHLIKTRGQQVTLRCSSQSGHNTVSWYQQALGQGPQFIFQYYREEENGRGNFPPRFSGLQFPNYSSELNVNALELDDSALYLCASSSQGAGLNEQFFGPGTRLTVL.

This clonotype has only a few counts. The chain has TRBV2 and TRBJ1-5; D is undetermined. CDR3 size: 13 residues. Germline-derived CDR1 and CDR2 are SNHLY and FYNNEI. V dropped 6 bases and J dropped 3 bases, with 9 bases sitting between them. The CDR3 DNA reads as TGTGCCAGCAGCGGAAACCTCAATCAGCCCCAGCATTTT. Encoded protein: CASSGNLNQPQHF.

The sample holds many counts of this clonotype. The gene calls are TRBV3-1 and TRBJ2-7, with 11 bases identical to TRBD2. The V segment lost 1 base and the J segment 6 bases; nucleotides outside the gene matches: 8. The CDR3 spans 16 residues. CDR1 and CDR2 from the germline V gene are LGHDT and YNNKEL (reference sequence). DNA for the CDR3: TGTGCCAGCAGCCAAGCCCTAGCGGGGGGCAGCCGCGAGCAGTACTTC. It codes for CASSQALAGGSREQYF.

This clonotype was observed a few times. The rearrangement joins TRBV20-1 to TRBJ2-1; D is possibly TRBD2 (6 bases). V dropped 1 base and J dropped 5 bases, with 15 bases sitting between them. The germline V gene has CDR1 DFQATT and CDR2 SNEGSKA (reference sequence). The CDR3 is 15 amino acids. This CDR3 is CSARAGGELNNEQFF. CDR3 nucleotides: TGCAGTGCTAGAGCCGGCGGGGAATTGAACAATGAGCAGTTCTTC.

The V and J genes are TRBV4-3 and TRBJ1-1, with a possible D match to TRBD1 (5 bases). The CDR3 has 14 amino acids. V lost 1 base and J 7 bases, leaving 13 bases between the germline ends. Germline CDR1 and CDR2: LGHNA and YSLEER. CDR3 residues: CASSQGIRESEAFF. The CDR3 DNA sequence: TGCGCCAGCAGCCAAGGGATCAGGGAGAGTGAAGCTTTCTTT.

This clonotype was counted ten times or more. V gene TRBV28 combines with J gene TRBJ1-3; unclear D gene. Germline values: CDR1 MDHEN, CDR2 SYDVKM. The length of the CDR3 is 13 residues. The V and J ends lost 5 bases and 4 bases respectively, with 9 bases between them. The DNA for the CDR3 is TGTGCCAGCAGTCGAAGCACGGGAAACACCATATATTTT. This encodes CASSRSTGNTIYF.

This clonotype was seen more than once but under ten times. This chain links TRBV4-3 with TRBJ2-2, with D perhaps matching TRBD2 (6 bases). V shed 2 bases and J shed 2 bases, with 21 bases lying between them. This CDR3 is built from 19 residues. CDR1 LGHNA and CDR2 YSLEER come from the germline V gene. This CDR3 is CASSQPPAWGGGNTGELFF. In DNA, the CDR3 is TGCGCCAGCAGCCAACCACCAGCTTGGGGAGGTGGCAACACCGGGGAGCTGTTTTTT.

In its sample, this clonotype was seen many times. The chain combines TRBV4-3 with TRBJ1-2; TRBD1 matches 7 bases. The CDR3 totals 16 residues. Trimming took 0 bases from V and 5 from J; bases not matched to a gene: 9. The germline CDR1 and CDR2 sequences are LGHNA and YSLEER. The DNA of the CDR3 is TGCGCCAGCAGCCAAGAATCGCTAAGACAGGGTTATGGCTACACCTTC. Translation: CASSQESLRQGYGYTF.